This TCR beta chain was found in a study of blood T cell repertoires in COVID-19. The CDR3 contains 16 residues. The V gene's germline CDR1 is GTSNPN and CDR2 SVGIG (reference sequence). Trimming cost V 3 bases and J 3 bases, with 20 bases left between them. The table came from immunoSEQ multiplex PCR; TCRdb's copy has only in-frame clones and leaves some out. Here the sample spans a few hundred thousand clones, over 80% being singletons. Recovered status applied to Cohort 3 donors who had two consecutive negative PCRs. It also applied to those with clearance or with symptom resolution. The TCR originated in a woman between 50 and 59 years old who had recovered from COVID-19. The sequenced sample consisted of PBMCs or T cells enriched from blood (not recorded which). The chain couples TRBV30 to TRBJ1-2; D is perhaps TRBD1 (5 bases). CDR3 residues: CAWSPGQGLSYYGYTF. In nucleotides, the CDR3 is TGTGCCTGGAGCCCAGGACAAGGATTGTCCTACTATGGCTACACCTTC.